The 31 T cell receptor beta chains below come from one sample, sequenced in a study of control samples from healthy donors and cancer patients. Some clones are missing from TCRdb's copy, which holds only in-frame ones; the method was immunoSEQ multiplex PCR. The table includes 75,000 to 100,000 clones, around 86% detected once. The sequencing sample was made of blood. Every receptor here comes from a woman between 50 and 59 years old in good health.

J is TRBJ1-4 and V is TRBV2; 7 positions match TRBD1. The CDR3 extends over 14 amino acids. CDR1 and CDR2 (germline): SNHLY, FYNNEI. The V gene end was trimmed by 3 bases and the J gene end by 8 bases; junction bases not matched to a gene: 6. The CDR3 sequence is CASSEVDRDEKLFF. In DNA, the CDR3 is TGTGCCAGCAGTGAGGTTGACAGGGACGAAAAACTGTTTTTT. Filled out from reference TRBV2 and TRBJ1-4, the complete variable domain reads EPEVTQTPSHQVTQMGQEVILRCVPISNHLYFYWYRQILGQKVEFLVSFYNNEISEKSEIFDDQFSVERPDGSNFTLKIRSTKLEDSAMYFCASSEVDRDEKLFFGSGTQLSVL.

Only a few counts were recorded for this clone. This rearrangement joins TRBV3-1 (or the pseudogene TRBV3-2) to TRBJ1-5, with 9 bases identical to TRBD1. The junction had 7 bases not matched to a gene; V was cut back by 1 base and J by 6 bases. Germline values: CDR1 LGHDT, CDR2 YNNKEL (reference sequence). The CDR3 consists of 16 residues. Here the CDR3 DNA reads TGTGCCAGCAGCCAAGGGACAGGGGCGGGCGGTCAGCCCCAGCATTTT. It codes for CASSQGTGAGGQPQHF.

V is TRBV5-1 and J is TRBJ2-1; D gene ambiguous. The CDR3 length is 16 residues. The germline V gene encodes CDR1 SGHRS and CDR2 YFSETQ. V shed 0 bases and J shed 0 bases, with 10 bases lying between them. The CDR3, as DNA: TGCGCCAGCAGCTTGGCGGCTTCCCTCTCCTACAATGAGCAGTTCTTC. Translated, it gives CASSLAASLSYNEQFF.

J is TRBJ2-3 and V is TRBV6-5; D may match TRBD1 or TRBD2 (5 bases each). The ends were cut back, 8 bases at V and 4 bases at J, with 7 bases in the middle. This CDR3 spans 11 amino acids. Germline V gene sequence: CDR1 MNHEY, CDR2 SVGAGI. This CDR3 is CASGDADTQYF. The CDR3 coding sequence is TGTGCCAGCGGGGACGCAGATACGCAGTATTTT.

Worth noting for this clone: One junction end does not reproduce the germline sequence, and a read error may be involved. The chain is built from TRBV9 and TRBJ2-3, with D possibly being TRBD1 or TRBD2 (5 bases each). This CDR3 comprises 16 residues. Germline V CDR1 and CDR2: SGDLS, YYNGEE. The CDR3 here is CAGSVGARGRMDTQYF. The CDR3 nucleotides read TGTGCCGGCAGCGTTGGGGCGAGGGGACGTATGGATACGCAGTATTTT.

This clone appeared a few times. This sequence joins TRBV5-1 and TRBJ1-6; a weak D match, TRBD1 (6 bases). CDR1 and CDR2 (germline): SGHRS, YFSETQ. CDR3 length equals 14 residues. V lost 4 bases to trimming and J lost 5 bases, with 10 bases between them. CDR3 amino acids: CASSRSGDNSPLHF. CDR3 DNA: TGCGCCAGCAGCCGCTCAGGGGATAATTCACCCCTCCACTTT.

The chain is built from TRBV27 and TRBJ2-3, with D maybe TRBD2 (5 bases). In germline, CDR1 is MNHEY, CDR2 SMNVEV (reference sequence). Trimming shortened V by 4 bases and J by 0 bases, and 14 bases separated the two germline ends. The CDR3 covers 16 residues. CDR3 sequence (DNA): TGTGCCAGCAGTTGGGATCGGAGGCCTAGCACAGATACGCAGTATTTT. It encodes CASSWDRRPSTDTQYF.

CDR3 protein: CASSLHGQGATEAFF. DNA of the CDR3: TGTGCCAGCAGCTTACATGGACAGGGGGCAACTGAAGCTTTCTTT. The chain joins TRBV7-8 to TRBJ1-1; 11 positions agree with TRBD1. J lost 5 bases, V lost 2 bases, and 4 bases had no gene match. The CDR3 has 15 amino acids. Germline loops: CDR1 SGHVS, CDR2 FQNEAQ.

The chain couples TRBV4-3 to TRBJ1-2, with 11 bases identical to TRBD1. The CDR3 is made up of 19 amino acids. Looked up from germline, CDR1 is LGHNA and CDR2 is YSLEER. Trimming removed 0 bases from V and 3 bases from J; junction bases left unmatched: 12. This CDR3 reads CASSQDTFRGTGGDYGYTF. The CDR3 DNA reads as TGCGCCAGCAGCCAAGATACCTTTCGGGGGACAGGGGGAGACTATGGCTACACCTTC.

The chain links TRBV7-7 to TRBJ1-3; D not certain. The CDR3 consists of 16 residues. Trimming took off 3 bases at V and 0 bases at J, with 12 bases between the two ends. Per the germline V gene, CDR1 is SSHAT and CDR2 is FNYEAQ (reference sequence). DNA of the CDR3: TGTGCCAGCAGCTTTGGACCCCCTAGCTCTGGAAACACCATATATTTT. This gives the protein CASSFGPPSSGNTIYF.

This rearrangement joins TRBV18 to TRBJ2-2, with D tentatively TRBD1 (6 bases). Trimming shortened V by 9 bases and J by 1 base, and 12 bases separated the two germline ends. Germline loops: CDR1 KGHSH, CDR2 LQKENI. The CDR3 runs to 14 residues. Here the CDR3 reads CASFQGRNTGELFF. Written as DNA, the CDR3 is TGTGCCAGTTTCCAGGGGCGGAACACCGGGGAGCTGTTTTTT.

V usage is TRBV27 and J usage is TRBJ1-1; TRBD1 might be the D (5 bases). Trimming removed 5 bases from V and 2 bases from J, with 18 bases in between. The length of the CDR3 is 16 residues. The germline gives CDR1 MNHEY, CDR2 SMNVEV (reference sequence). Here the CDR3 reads CASSSLRDSINTEAFF. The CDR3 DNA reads TGTGCCAGCAGTAGTCTCCGGGACTCTATTAACACTGAAGCTTTCTTT.

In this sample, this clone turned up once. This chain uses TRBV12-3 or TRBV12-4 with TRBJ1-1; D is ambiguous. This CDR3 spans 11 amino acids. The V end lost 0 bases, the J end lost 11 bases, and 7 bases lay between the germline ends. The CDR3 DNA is TGTGCCAGCAGTTTAGCGAGATCGGCTTTCTTT. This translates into CASSLARSAFF.

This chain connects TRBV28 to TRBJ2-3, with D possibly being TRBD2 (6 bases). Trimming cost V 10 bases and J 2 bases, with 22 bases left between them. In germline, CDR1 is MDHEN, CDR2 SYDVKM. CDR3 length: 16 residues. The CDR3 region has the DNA TGTGCCACCCAACTCCCTGGAGGGTTTTCCACAGATACGCAGTATTTT. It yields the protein CATQLPGGFSTDTQYF.

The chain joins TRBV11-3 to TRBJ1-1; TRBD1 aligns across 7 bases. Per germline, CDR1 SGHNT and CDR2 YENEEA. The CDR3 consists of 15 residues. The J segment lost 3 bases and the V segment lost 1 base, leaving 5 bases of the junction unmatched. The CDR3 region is CASSLGAGQDTEAFF. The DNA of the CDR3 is TGTGCCAGCAGCTTAGGGGCCGGACAGGACACTGAAGCTTTCTTT.

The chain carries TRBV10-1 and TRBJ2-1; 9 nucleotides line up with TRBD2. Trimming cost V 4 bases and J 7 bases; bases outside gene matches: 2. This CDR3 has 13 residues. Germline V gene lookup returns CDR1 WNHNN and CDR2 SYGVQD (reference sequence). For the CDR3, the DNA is TGCGCCAGCAGTGGGCGGGGGGGGAATGAGCAGTTCTTC. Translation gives CASSGRGGNEQFF.

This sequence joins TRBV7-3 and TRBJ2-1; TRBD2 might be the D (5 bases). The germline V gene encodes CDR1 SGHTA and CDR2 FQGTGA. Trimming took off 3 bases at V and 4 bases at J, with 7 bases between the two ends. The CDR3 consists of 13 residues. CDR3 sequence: CASSFGVYNEQFF. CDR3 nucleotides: TGTGCCAGCAGCTTCGGGGTTTACAATGAGCAGTTCTTC.

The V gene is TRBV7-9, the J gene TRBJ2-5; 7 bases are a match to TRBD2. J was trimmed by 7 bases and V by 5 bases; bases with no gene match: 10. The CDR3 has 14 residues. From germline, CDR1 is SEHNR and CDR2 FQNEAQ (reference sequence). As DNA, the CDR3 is TGTGCCAGCAGCCCATCCACTAGCGACGGGACCCAGTACTTC. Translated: CASSPSTSDGTQYF.

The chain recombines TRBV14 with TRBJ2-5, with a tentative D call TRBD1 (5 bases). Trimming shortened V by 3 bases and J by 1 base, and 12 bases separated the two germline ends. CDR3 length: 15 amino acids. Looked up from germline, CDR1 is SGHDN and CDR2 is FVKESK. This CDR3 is CASSQAIGVQETQYF. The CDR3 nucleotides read TGTGCCAGCAGCCAGGCTATAGGGGTCCAAGAGACCCAGTACTTC.

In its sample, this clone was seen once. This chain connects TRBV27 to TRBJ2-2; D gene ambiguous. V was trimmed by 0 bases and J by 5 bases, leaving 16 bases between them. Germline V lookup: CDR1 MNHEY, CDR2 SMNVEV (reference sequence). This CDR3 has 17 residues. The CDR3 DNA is TGTGCCAGCAGTTTATCCGCTTTCGCCGCAGGTACCGGGGAGCTGTTTTTT. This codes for CASSLSAFAAGTGELFF.

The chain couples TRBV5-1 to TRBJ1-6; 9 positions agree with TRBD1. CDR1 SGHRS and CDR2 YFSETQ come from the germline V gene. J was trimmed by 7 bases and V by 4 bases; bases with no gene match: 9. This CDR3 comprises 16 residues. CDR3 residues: CASSITGGAGNSPLHF. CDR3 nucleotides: TGCGCCAGCAGCATAACAGGGGGCGCGGGGAATTCACCCCTCCACTTT.

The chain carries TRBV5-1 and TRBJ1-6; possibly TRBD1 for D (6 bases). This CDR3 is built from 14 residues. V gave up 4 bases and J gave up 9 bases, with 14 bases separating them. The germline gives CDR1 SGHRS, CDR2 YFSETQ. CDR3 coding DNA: TGCGCCAGCAGCCGGGCAGGGGTAGCTTCACCCCTCCACTTT. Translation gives CASSRAGVASPLHF.

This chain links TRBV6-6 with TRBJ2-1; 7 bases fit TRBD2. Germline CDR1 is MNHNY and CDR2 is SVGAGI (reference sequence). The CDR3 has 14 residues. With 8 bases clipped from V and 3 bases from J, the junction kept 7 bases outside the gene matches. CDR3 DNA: TGTGCCAGCCGGGGCGGGGACTACTACAATGAGCAGTTCTTC. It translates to CASRGGDYYNEQFF.

The CDR3 coding sequence is TGTGCCAGCAGCCCCCAACTCGCGGTCTCTGGTGGGAATGAGCAGTTCTTC. Protein sequence: CASSPQLAVSGGNEQFF. The rearrangement joins TRBV9 to TRBJ2-1, with no clear D. The CDR3 runs 17 residues. Germline CDR1 reads SGDLS; CDR2 reads YYNGEE. The V end was cut by 4 bases, the J end by 7 bases, with 24 bases between.

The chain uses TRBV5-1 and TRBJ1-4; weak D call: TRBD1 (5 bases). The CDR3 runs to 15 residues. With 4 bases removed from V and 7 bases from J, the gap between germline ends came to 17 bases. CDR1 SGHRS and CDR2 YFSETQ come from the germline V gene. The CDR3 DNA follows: TGCGCCAGCAGCCCTCAAAACCAGGGTAGTGAAAAACTGTTTTTT. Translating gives CASSPQNQGSEKLFF.

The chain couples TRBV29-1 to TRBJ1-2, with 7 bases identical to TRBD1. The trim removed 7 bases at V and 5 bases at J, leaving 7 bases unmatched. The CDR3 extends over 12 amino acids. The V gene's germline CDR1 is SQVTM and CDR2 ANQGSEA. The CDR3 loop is CSAGQASYGYTF. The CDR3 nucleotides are TGCAGCGCAGGACAGGCTAGTTATGGCTACACCTTC.

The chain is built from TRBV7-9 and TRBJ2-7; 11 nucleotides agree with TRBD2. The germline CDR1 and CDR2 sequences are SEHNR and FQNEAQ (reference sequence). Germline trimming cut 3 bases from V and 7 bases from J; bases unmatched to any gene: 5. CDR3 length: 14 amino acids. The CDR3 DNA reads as TGTGCCAGCAGCTTTAGCGGGAGGGCCTGGGAGCAGTACTTC. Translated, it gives CASSFSGRAWEQYF.

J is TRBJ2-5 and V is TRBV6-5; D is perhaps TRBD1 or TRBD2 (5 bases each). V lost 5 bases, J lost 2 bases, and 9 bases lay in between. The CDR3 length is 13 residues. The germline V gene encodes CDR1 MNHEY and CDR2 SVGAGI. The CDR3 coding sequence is TGTGCCAGCAGTCGGGGACCACAAGAGACCCAGTACTTC. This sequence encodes CASSRGPQETQYF.

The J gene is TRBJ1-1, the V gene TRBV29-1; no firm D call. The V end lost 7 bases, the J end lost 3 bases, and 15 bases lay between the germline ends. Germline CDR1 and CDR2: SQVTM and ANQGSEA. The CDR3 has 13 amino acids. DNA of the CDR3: TGCAGCGCCATCATGGTCTCGGACACTGAAGCTTTCTTT. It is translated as CSAIMVSDTEAFF.

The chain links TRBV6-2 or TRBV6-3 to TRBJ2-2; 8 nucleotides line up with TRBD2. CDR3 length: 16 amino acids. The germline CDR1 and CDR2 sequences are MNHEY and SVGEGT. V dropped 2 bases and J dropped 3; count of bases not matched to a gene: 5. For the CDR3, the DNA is TGTGCCAGCAGTTACGGGCAGCGGGGGTACACCGGGGAGCTGTTTTTT. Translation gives CASSYGQRGYTGELFF.

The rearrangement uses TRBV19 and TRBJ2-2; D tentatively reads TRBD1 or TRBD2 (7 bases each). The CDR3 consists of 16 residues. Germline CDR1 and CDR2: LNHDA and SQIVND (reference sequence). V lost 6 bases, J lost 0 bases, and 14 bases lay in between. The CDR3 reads CASSFRGGTNTGELFF. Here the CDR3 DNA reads TGTGCCAGTAGCTTCAGGGGGGGAACGAACACCGGGGAGCTGTTTTTT.